This T cell receptor (beta chain) derives from a study of identifying expanded T cells in peripheral blood. Overall study findings and caveats: Roughly two-week clone count variance significantly increased as total template count grew. Differentially abundant clones: 1 to 1.5 between replicates, approximately 16 at approximately two weeks, 19 at four.

A remark on this clone: Its antigen is not known.

TCRdb's copy holds only in-frame clones and misses some; the assay was immunoSEQ multiplex PCR. The table has fewer than 85,000 clones, 70% to 90% seen once. The ends were cut back, 8 bases at V and 8 bases at J, with 15 bases in the middle. Germline CDR1 reads MNHNS; CDR2 reads SASEGT. The CDR3 extends over 13 amino acids. During the collection period, no donor immune events like infections were recorded. The chain recombines TRBV6-1 with TRBJ2-2; possibly TRBD1 or TRBD2 for D (5 bases each). Material for sequencing was blood. The TCR sequence derives from a person aged 18-70 years in good health. The CDR3, as DNA: TGTGCCAGCGCCCGGGACCCATTAGGGGAGCTGTTTTTT. Its translation: CASARDPLGELFF.